The entry below gives a single T cell receptor (beta chain) sequence along with its context. What it binds is not known. Profiling relied on immunoSEQ multiplex PCR, and the TCRdb table lists in-frame clones only, not all of them. This table has about 510,000 clones, 79% appearing once. This sample stems from a study of shared clonotypes between healthy human individuals. The length of the CDR3 is 14 residues. Germline values: CDR1 MDHEN, CDR2 SYDVKM. V was shortened by 7 bases and J by 5 bases, with 17 bases between the two germline ends. Regarding the study as a whole: Clonotype sharing among donors was thought likely to change with sequencing depth.

J is TRBJ2-5 and V is TRBV28, with D possibly TRBD2 on 5 matching bases. The TCR sequence derives from a woman aged 40 to 50 in good health. Some clones in this sample may be carry-over from other donors' samples. Sample: PBMCs. The CDR3 region is CASTPRWPGETQYF. The CDR3 nucleotides are TGTGCCAGCACCCCTCGGTGGCCGGGGGAGACCCAGTACTTC.